A selection of T cell receptor beta chains follows, all from one sample in a study of T cell responses to AZD1222 COVID-19 vaccine. Sequencing was performed with immunoSEQ multiplex PCR; in TCRdb, only in-frame clones are kept and a portion is missing. This table has tens of thousands of clones, 88% appearing once. The sample in question was peripheral blood, obtained 28 days after the second AZD1222 dose. The receptors originated from an adult who received the AZD1222 COVID-19 vaccine. Each CDR3 is given with its conserved first and last residue. D genes are given only for firm matches. Clone size is stated in some rows and not others, as once, few, many or a class when expanded.

V	size	J	D	CDR3	DNA
TRBV7-9	NA	TRBJ2-5	TRBD2	CASSPGTSGGQWETQYF	TGTGCCAGCAGTCCCGGGACTAGCGGGGGACAATGGGAGACCCAGTACTTC
TRBV19	NA	TRBJ1-2	NA	CASQGTAGGYTF	TGTGCCAGCCAGGGGACGGCGGGGGGCTACACCTTC
TRBV7-2	NA	TRBJ1-1	TRBD1	CASSLEAQGGTEAFF	TGTGCCAGCAGCTTAGAGGCACAGGGGGGGACTGAAGCTTTCTTT
TRBV5-1	once	TRBJ2-7	TRBD2	CASSPSGESYEQYF	TGCGCCAGCAGTCCTAGCGGGGAGTCCTACGAGCAGTACTTC
TRBV21-1	NA	TRBJ1-5	NA	CASSKDLSSGQPQHF	TGTGCCAGCAGCAAAGATTTAAGTAGCGGTCAGCCCCAGCATTTT
TRBV18	NA	TRBJ2-2	NA	CASSPMGLTGELFF	TGTGCCAGCTCACCCATGGGTCTTACCGGGGAGCTGTTTTTT
TRBV15	NA	TRBJ1-2	NA	CATSRDLAANYGYTF	TGTGCCACCAGCAGAGATCTAGCCGCTAACTATGGCTACACCTTC
TRBV18	NA	TRBJ1-6	TRBD1	CASSMGQPSPLHF	TGTGCCAGCTCAATGGGACAGCCTTCACCCCTCCACTTT
TRBV11-2	once	TRBJ2-5	NA	CASSLGRQETQYF	TGTGCCAGCAGCTTGGGGCGGCAAGAGACCCAGTACTTC
TRBV4-1	NA	TRBJ2-1	NA	CASSQRTYRFQTEYNEQFF	TGCGCCAGCAGCCAAAGGACCTATCGATTCCAGACCGAATACAATGAGCAGTTCTTC
TRBV6-2/TRBV6-3	NA	TRBJ2-7	NA	CASSPGFRDEQYF	TGTGCCAGCAGCCCGGGATTCCGGGACGAGCAGTACTTC
TRBV27	NA	TRBJ1-5	NA	CASSPRGAQPQHF	TGTGCCAGCAGTCCGAGAGGGGCGCAGCCCCAGCATTTT
TRBV12-3/TRBV12-4	NA	TRBJ1-6	NA	CASSLHSNSPLHF	TGTGCCAGCAGTCTCCATTCCAATTCACCCCTCCACTTT
TRBV6-4	NA	TRBJ1-5	TRBD1	CASSATGGSDQPQHF	TGTGCCAGCAGTGCGACAGGGGGCTCGGATCAGCCCCAGCATTTT
TRBV4-1	few	TRBJ2-7	TRBD1	CASSQEDRGLYEQYF	TGCGCCAGCAGCCAAGAGGACAGGGGGCTATACGAGCAGTACTTC
TRBV5-1	NA	TRBJ2-2	NA	CASGDTGELFF	TGCGCCAGCGGCGACACCGGGGAGCTGTTTTTT
TRBV4-1	NA	TRBJ2-1	NA	CASSWSNEQFF	TGCGCCAGCAGCTGGAGCAATGAGCAGTTCTTC
TRBV27	NA	TRBJ1-5	TRBD1	CASSMVEGAGQPQHF	TGTGCCAGCAGTATGGTGGAGGGGGCTGGTCAGCCCCAGCATTTT
TRBV19	once	TRBJ1-2	NA	CASSIDRAVNGYTF	TGTGCCAGTAGTATAGATCGTGCGGTTAATGGCTACACCTTC
TRBV12-5	NA	TRBJ2-7	NA	CASGFPGGGSLYEQYF	TGTGCTAGTGGTTTCCCAGGGGGGGGTAGTCTGTACGAGCAGTACTTC
TRBV11-3	NA	TRBJ2-5	NA	CASSQSGGLGETQYF	TGTGCCAGCAGCCAATCGGGGGGCCTAGGAGAGACCCAGTACTTC
TRBV5-6	NA	TRBJ1-2	NA	CASSLGQEPPLYGYTF	TGTGCCAGCAGCTTGGGACAGGAACCTCCCCTCTATGGCTACACCTTC
TRBV4-1	medium-sized	TRBJ2-2	NA	CASSQEQENTGELFF	TGCGCCAGCAGCCAAGAGCAGGAGAACACCGGGGAGCTGTTTTTT
TRBV5-1	NA	TRBJ1-1	TRBD1	CASSMDRVNTEAFF	TGCGCCAGCAGCATGGACAGGGTGAACACTGAAGCTTTCTTT
TRBV2	NA	TRBJ2-2	NA	CASNEGGGGELFF	TGTGCCAGCAATGAGGGGGGCGGCGGGGAGCTGTTTTTT
TRBV5-1	once	TRBJ1-1	TRBD1	CASSLAGTGNTEAFF	TGCGCCAGCAGCTTGGCCGGGACAGGGAACACTGAAGCTTTCTTT
TRBV6-5	NA	TRBJ2-7	NA	CASSRDRASYEQYF	TGTGCCAGCAGTCGGGACCGCGCCTCCTACGAGCAGTACTTC
TRBV29-1	NA	TRBJ2-3	NA	CSVEDLRQADTQYF	TGCAGCGTTGAGGACCTTCGACAGGCAGATACGCAGTATTTT
TRBV3-1/TRBV3-2	once	TRBJ1-3	NA	CASSRKPQFRGNTIYF	TGTGCCAGCAGCCGAAAGCCTCAATTCCGCGGAAACACCATATATTTT
TRBV6-5	NA	TRBJ2-1	TRBD1	CASSYSKGQGTEQFF	TGTGCCAGCAGTTACTCGAAGGGACAGGGGACTGAGCAGTTCTTC
TRBV19	NA	TRBJ2-5	NA	CASALRRGATGETQYF	TGTGCCAGTGCCCTGAGACGAGGGGCCACCGGAGAGACCCAGTACTTC
TRBV7-2	NA	TRBJ2-5	TRBD2	CASSPLAGGQETQYF	TGTGCCAGCAGCCCTCTAGCGGGGGGCCAAGAGACCCAGTACTTC
TRBV6-5	NA	TRBJ1-5	NA	CASSHRGQPQHF	TGTGCCAGCAGTCATCGAGGACAGCCCCAGCATTTT
TRBV7-2	NA	TRBJ1-4	NA	CASSLAGAYSTNEKLFF	TGTGCCAGCAGCTTAGCGGGGGCCTACTCAACTAATGAAAAACTGTTTTTT
TRBV9	once	TRBJ1-6	NA	CASSPSQRNSPLHF	TGTGCCAGCAGCCCCTCCCAGAGGAATTCACCCCTCCACTTT
TRBV5-5	NA	TRBJ1-2	TRBD1	CASSLAGGGGKSYGYTF	TGTGCCAGCAGCTTGGCTGGGGGAGGGGGCAAGAGCTATGGCTACACCTTC
TRBV7-2	NA	TRBJ2-7	NA	CASSSEPRFKQYF	TGCGCCAGCAGCTCCGAACCTCGATTCAAGCAGTACTTC
TRBV19	once	TRBJ1-6	NA	CASSAPRDSPLHF	TGTGCCAGTAGTGCTCCCCGGGATTCACCCCTCCACTTT
TRBV13	once	TRBJ2-1	NA	CASSLRDSSYNEQFF	TGTGCCAGCAGCTTGCGGGACAGCTCCTACAATGAGCAGTTCTTC
TRBV4-1	NA	TRBJ2-7	TRBD1	CASSQAGTGTGRAYEQYF	TGCGCCAGCAGCCAAGCGGGGACAGGGACGGGCCGGGCCTACGAGCAGTACTTC
TRBV2	NA	TRBJ2-1	NA	CASSTGLNEQFF	TGTGCCAGCAGTACCGGGCTCAATGAGCAGTTCTTC
TRBV27	NA	TRBJ2-1	NA	CASSLFDEQFF	TGTGCCAGCAGTTTATTCGATGAGCAGTTCTTC
TRBV4-3	NA	TRBJ1-5	NA	CASSQGPGGTISPNSNQPQHF	TGCGCCAGCAGCCAAGGCCCCGGGGGGACAATCAGCCCTAATAGCAATCAGCCCCAGCATTTT
TRBV5-1	NA	TRBJ2-5	TRBD2	CASSPTGTSGAQETQYF	TGCGCCAGCAGCCCGACAGGGACTAGCGGGGCCCAAGAGACCCAGTACTTC
TRBV5-4	NA	TRBJ1-2	NA	CASSSAGGGVNGYTF	TGTGCCAGCAGCTCGGCCGGAGGGGGGGTCAATGGCTACACCTTC
TRBV7-2	NA	TRBJ1-1	NA	CASSQMNTEAFF	TGTGCCAGCAGCCAGATGAACACTGAAGCTTTCTTT
TRBV6-5	NA	TRBJ2-2	NA	CATVVGTGELFF	TGTGCCACCGTAGTGGGCACCGGGGAGCTGTTTTTT
TRBV7-2	NA	TRBJ2-5	NA	CASSAQETQYF	TGTGCCAGCAGCGCTCAAGAGACCCAGTACTTC
TRBV29-1	NA	TRBJ2-5	NA	CSVVGRDTDPQYF	TGCAGCGTTGTGGGCAGGGACACGGACCCCCAGTACTTC
TRBV7-8	NA	TRBJ2-1	NA	CASRPGASSYNEQFF	TGTGCCAGCAGACCAGGGGCCAGCTCCTACAATGAGCAGTTCTTC
TRBV7-2	NA	TRBJ2-7	NA	CASSRDTPYEQYF	TGTGCCAGCAGCCGGGACACACCATACGAGCAGTACTTC
TRBV5-5	NA	TRBJ1-4	TRBD1	CASSRTGREKLFF	TGTGCCAGCAGCCGGACAGGGCGTGAAAAACTGTTTTTT
TRBV7-2	NA	TRBJ2-5	TRBD2	CASSLGLAGGPVETQYF	TGTGCCAGCAGCCTGGGACTAGCGGGGGGGCCCGTGGAGACCCAGTACTTC